The TCR beta chain under discussion was sequenced for a study of T cell changes during pregnancy in multiple sclerosis. From germline, CDR1 is SEHNR and CDR2 FQNEAQ (reference sequence). The CDR3 is 14 residues long. The V and J ends lost 5 bases and 5 bases, in that order; junction bases with no gene match: 3. Generated by immunoSEQ multiplex PCR, the TCRdb table keeps only in-frame clones and is missing some. The sample has roughly 89,000 clones, over 80% seen once; the top ten hold around 4.5%. Sequencing was performed on peripheral blood, taken in the first trimester of pregnancy. The chain couples TRBV7-9 to TRBJ1-4; 9 nucleotides line up with TRBD1. This clonotype was obtained from a female donor with multiple sclerosis, enrolled in a pregnancy study. The CDR3 coding sequence is TGTGCCAGCAGCCCGGACAGGGGAAATGAAAAACTGTTTTTT. It is translated as CASSPDRGNEKLFF. Variable domain in full (rest from reference TRBV7-9 and TRBJ1-4): DTGVSQNPRHKITKRGQNVTFRCDPISEHNRLYWYRQTLGQGPEFLTYFQNEAQLEKSRLLSDRFSAERPKGSFSTLEIQRTEQGDSAMYLCASSPDRGNEKLFFGSGTQLSVL.